This T cell receptor (beta chain) was observed in a study of T cells in narcolepsy. Study-level findings and limits: Healthy controls reportedly lacked the autoreactive clonotypes serially found in patients' blood.

V lost 5 bases, J lost 4 bases, and 8 bases lay in between. The CDR3 loop spans 12 amino acids. Germline V gene data show CDR1 as SGHAT and CDR2 as FQNNGV. With regard to this clone: Its target is not known.

The assay was immunoSEQ multiplex PCR, and TCRdb's table has in-frame clones only and misses some. The top ten hold roughly 2.6% of the sample, which has fewer than 40,000 clones, roughly four fifths seen once. The V call is TRBV11-2, the J call TRBJ1-1; no clear D gene. Sequences were obtained from CD45RA- memory CD4+ T cells from PBMCs. The TCR originated in a human donor with narcolepsy. The CDR3 is CASSRGVTEAFF. The CDR3 region has the DNA TGTGCCAGCAGCCGTGGGGTCACTGAAGCTTTCTTT.